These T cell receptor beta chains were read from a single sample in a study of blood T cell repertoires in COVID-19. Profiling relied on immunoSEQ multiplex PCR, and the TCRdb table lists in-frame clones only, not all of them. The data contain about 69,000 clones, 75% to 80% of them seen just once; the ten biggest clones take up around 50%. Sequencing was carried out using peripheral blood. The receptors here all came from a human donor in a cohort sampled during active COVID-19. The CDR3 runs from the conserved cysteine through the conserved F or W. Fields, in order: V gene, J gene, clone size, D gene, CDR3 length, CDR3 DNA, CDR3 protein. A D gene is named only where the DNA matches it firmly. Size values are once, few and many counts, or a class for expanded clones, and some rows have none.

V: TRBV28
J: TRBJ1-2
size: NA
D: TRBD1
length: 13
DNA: TGTGCCAGCAGTTTACCCAGGGGGCTTGGCTACACCTTC
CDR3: CASSLPRGLGYTF

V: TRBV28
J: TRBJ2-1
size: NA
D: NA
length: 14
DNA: TGTGCCAGCATCGCGTTTAGCTCCTACAATGAGCAGTTCTTC
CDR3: CASIAFSSYNEQFF

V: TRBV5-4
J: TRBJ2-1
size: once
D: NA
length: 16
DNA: TGTGCCAGCAGCTTCCCTTTCTCTAGCTCCTACAATGAGCAGTTCTTC
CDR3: CASSFPFSSSYNEQFF

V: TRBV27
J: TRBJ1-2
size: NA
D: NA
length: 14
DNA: TGTGCCAGCAGTTTAATATCCAACAGGGAAGGCTACACCTTC
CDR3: CASSLISNREGYTF

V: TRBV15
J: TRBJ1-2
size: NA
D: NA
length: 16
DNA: TGTGCCACCAGCAGAGTAGTCGGCAGGGGAATCAATGGCTACACCTTC
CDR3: CATSRVVGRGINGYTF

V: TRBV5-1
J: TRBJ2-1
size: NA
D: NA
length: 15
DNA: TGCGCCAGCAGCACAGGTCAGGGTAACTACAATGAGCAGTTCTTC
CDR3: CASSTGQGNYNEQFF

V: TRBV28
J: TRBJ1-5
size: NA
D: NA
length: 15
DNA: TGTGCCAGCACCACTAACGACGGCCGCAATCAGCCCCAGCATTTT
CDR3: CASTTNDGRNQPQHF

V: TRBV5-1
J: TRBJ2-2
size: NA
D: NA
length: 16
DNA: TGCGCCAGCAGCTTGGTACCCGGGGCGAACACCGGGGAGCTGTTTTTT
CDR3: CASSLVPGANTGELFF

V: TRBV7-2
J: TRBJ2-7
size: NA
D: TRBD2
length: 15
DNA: TGTGCCAGCAGCCTCGGGCGGGGGTTAACCTACGAGCAGTACTTC
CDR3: CASSLGRGLTYEQYF

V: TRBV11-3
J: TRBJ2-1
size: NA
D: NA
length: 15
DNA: TGTGCCAGCAGCTTAGGCAGGGGCAGCTACAATGAGCAGTTCTTC
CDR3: CASSLGRGSYNEQFF

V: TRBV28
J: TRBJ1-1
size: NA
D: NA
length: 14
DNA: TGTGCCAGCTGCCAGGGCGCTATGAACACTGAAGCTTTCTTT
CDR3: CASCQGAMNTEAFF

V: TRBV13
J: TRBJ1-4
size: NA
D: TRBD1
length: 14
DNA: TGTGCCAGCAGCCCCGGGACAGGGTCTCTACGACTGTTTTTT
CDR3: CASSPGTGSLRLFF

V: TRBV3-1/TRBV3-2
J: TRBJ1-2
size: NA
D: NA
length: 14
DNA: TGTGCCAGCAGCCAAGAAGCGGGCCACGGTGGCTACACCTTC
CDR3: CASSQEAGHGGYTF

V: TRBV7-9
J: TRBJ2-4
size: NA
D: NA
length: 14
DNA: TGTGCCAGCAGCTCGCTAGCGGCCAAAAACATTCAGTACTTC
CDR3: CASSSLAAKNIQYF

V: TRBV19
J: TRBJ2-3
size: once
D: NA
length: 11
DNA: TGTGCCAGCCAGAGCACAGATACGCAGTATTTT
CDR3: CASQSTDTQYF

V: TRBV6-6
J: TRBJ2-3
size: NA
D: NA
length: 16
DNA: TGTGCCAGCAGTTACTTTGTGGATCAGAGAGCGGATACGCAGTATTTT
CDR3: CASSYFVDQRADTQYF

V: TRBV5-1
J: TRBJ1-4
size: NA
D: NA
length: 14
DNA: TGCGCCAGCAGCCCCAGGGCAACTAATGAAAAACTGTTTTTT
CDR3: CASSPRATNEKLFF

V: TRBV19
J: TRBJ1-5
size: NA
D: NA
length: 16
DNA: TGTGCCAGTAGTATAGATCGAGGAGAACAGGGACAGCCCCAGCATTTT
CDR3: CASSIDRGEQGQPQHF

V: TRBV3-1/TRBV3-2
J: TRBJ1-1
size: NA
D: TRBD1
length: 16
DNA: TGTGCCAGCAGCCCATCGAGGACAGGCGCAGGCACTGAAGCTTTCTTT
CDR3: CASSPSRTGAGTEAFF

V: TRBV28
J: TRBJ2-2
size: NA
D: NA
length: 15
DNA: TGTGCCAGCAGTTTAGACAACAGAAACACCGGGGAGCTGTTTTTT
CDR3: CASSLDNRNTGELFF

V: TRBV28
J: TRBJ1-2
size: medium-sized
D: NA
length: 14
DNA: TGTGCCAGCAGTTTTCCCAGGGGAAACTATGGCTACACCTTC
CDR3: CASSFPRGNYGYTF

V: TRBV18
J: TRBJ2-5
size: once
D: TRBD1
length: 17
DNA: TGTGCCAGCTCACCAAATAAACAGGGACAGGGTGAAGAGACCCAGTACTTC
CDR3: CASSPNKQGQGEETQYF

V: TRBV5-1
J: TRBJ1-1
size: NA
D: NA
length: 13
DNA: TGCGCCAGCAGCCTCTATTCGGGCACTGAAGCTTTCTTT
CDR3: CASSLYSGTEAFF

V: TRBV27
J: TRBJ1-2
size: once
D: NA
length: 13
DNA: TGTGCCAGCAGGGTACCACAGGGCTGGGGCTACACCTTC
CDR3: CASRVPQGWGYTF

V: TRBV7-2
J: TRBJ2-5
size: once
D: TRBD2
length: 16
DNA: TGTGCCAGCAGCTTCCGGGGGAGGGGAGTACAAGAGACCCAGTACTTC
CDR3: CASSFRGRGVQETQYF

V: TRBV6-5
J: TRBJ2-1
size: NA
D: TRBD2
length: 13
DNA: TGTGCCAGCAGGTTAGCGGGACGGGATGAGCAGTTCTTC
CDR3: CASRLAGRDEQFF

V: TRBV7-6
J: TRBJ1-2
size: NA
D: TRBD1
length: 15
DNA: TGTGCCAGCAGCCTTCGACAGGGGGCACTTGGTGGCTACACCTTC
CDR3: CASSLRQGALGGYTF

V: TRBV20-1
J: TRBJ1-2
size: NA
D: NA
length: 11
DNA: TGCAGCACTACTTCGTGGGTAGGCTACACCTTC
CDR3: CSTTSWVGYTF

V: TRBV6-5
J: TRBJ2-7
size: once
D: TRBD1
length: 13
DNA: TGTGCCAGCAGGCCGGGACAGCGATACGAGCAGTACTTC
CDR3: CASRPGQRYEQYF